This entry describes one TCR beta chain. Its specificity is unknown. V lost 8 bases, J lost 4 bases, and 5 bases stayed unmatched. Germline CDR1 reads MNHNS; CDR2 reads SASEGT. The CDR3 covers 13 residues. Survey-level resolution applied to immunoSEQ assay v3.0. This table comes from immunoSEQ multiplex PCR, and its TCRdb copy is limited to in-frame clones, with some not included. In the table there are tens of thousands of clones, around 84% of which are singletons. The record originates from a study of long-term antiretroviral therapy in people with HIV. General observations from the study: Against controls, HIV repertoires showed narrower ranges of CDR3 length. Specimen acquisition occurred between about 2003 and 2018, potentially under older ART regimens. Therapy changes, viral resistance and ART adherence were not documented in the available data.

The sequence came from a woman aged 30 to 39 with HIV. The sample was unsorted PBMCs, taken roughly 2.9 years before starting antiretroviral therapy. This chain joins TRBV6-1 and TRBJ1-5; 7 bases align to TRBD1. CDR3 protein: CASCVTGNQPQHF. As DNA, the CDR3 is TGTGCCAGCTGTGTGACAGGGAATCAGCCCCAGCATTTT.